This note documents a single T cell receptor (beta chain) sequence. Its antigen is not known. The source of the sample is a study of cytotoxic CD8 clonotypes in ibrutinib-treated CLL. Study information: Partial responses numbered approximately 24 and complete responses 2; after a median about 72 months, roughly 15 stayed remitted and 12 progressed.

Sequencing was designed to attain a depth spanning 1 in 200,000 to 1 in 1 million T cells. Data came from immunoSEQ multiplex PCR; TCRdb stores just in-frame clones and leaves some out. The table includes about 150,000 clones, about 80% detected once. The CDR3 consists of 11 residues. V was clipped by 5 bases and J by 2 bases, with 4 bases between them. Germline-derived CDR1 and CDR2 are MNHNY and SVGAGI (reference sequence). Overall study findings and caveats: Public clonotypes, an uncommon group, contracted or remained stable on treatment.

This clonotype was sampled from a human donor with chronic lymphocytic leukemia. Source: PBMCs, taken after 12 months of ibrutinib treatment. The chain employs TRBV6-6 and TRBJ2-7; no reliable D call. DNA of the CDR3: TGTGCCAGCAGTGAGACCTACGAGCAGTACTTC. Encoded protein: CASSETYEQYF.